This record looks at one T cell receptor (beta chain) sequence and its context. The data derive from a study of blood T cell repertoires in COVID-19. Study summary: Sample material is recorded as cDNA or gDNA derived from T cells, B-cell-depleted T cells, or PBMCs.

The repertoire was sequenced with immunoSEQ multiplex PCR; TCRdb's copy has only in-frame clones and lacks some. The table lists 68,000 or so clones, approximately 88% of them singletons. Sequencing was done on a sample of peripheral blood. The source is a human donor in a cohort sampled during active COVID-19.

The chain's CDR3 is CASSQSAGLAKNIQYF. CDR3 nucleotides: TGTGCCAGCAGCCAATCAGCGGGGTTAGCCAAAAACATTCAGTACTTC. The chain couples TRBV14 to TRBJ2-4; 7 nucleotides align to TRBD2. V lost 2 bases and J lost 0; bases outside the gene matches: 4. The CDR3 is 16 amino acids. Germline CDR1 reads SGHDN; CDR2 reads FVKESK. The full variable domain, with the rest looked up from reference TRBV14 and TRBJ2-4, is EAGVTQFPSHSVIEKGQTVTLRCDPISGHDNLYWYRRVMGKEIKFLLHFVKESKQDESGMPNNRFLAERTGGTYSTLKVQPAELEDSGVYFCASSQSAGLAKNIQYFGAGTRLSVL.